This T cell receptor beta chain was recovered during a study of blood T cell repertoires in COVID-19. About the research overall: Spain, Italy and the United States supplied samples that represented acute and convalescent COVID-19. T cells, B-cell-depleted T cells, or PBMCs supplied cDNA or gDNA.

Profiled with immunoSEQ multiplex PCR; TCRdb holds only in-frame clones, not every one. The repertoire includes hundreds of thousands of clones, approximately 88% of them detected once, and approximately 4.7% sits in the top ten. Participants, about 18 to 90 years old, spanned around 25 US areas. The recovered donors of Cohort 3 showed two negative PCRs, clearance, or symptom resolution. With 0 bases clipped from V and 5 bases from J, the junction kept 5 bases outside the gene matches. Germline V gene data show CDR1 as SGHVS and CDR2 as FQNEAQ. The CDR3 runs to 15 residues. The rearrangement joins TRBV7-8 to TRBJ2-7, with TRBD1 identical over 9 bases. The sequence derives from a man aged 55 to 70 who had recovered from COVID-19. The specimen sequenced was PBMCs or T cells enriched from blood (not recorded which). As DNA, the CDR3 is TGTGCCAGCAGCTTAGCGGGGACAGGGAGGGACGAGCAGTACTTC. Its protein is CASSLAGTGRDEQYF.